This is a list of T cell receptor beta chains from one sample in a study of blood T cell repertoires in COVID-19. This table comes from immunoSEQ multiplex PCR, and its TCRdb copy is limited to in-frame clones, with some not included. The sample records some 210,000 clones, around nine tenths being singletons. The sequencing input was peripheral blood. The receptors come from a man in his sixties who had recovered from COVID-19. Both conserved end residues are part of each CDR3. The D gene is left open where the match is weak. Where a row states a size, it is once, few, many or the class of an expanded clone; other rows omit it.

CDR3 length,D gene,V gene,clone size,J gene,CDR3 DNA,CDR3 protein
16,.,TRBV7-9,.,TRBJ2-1,TGTGCCAGCAGCTTAGTTGGCGGAGAGAGGGGGAATGAGCAGTTCTTC,CASSLVGGERGNEQFF
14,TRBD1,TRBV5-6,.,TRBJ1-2,TGTGCCAGCAGCTGGTGGACAGGACGGGCGGCCGACACCTTC,CASSWWTGRAADTF
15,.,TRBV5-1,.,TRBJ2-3,TGCGCCAGCAGGCTGGGGCTCGCCCGGACAGATACGCAGTATTTT,CASRLGLARTDTQYF
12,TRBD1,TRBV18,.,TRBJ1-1,TGTGCCAGCTCACTTAGACAGGGGCCAGCTTTCTTT,CASSLRQGPAFF
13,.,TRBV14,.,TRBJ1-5,TGTGCCAGCAGTGGTGGCTCCAATCAGCCCCAGCATTTT,CASSGGSNQPQHF
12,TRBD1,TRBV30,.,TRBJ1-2,TGTGCCTGGAGTACGCCAGGGGGCGGCTACACCTTC,CAWSTPGGGYTF
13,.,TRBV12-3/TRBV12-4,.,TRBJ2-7,TGTGCCAGACCGATGAAAGGGGCCGACGAGCAGTACTTC,CARPMKGADEQYF
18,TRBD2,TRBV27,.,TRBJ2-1,TGTGCCAGCAGTTTTGGGGCTAGCGGGAGATTCAACTACAATGAGCAGTTCTTC,CASSFGASGRFNYNEQFF
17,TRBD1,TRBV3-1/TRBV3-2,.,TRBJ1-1,TGTGCCAGCAGCCAAGGTCCCGGGACAGGAATGAACACTGAAGCTTTCTTT,CASSQGPGTGMNTEAFF
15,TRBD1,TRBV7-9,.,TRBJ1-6,TGTGCCGGCCAAACCGGGGGACAGGGGAATTCACCCCTCCACTTT,CAGQTGGQGNSPLHF
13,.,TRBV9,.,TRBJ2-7,TGTGCCAGCAGCGTAAGACGGGGGACCGAGCAGTACTTC,CASSVRRGTEQYF
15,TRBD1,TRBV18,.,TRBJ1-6,TGTGCCAGCTCACCGAGACAGGGTGAAGTCTCACCCCTCCACTTT,CASSPRQGEVSPLHF
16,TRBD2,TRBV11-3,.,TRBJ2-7,TGTGCCAGCAGCCGTAGCGGGAAACAAGGGGCCCACGAGCAGTACTTC,CASSRSGKQGAHEQYF
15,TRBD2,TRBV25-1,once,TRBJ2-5,TGTGCCAGCAGACTAGCGGGAGGGCCTCTAGAGACCCAGTACTTC,CASRLAGGPLETQYF
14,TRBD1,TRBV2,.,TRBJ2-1,TGTGCCAGCAGTTGGAACAGGGGGCCCCATGAGCAGTTCTTC,CASSWNRGPHEQFF
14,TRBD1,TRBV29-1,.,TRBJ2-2,TGCAGCGTAACAGGGGCATCGAACACCGGGGAGCTGTTTTTT,CSVTGASNTGELFF
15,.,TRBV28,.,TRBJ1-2,TGTGCCAGCATCGAGGCAGGGTCGGGTAACTATGGCTACACCTTC,CASIEAGSGNYGYTF
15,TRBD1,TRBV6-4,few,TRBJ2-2,TGTGCCAGCAGTGACGGGACAGGGAACACCGGGGAGCTGTTTTTT,CASSDGTGNTGELFF
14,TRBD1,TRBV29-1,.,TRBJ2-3,TGCAGCGTTGTGGGGACAGGGGTCACAGATACGCAGTATTTT,CSVVGTGVTDTQYF
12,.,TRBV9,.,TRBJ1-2,TGTGCCAGCAGCGGTGTAAACTATGGCTACACCTTC,CASSGVNYGYTF
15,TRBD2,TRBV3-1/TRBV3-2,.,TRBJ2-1,TGTGCCAGCAGCCATGGGACTAGCGGGGGGGCAGAGCAGTTCTTC,CASSHGTSGGAEQFF
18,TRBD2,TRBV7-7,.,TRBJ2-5,TGTGCCAGCAGCTTAAGGCCTAGCGGGGGAATGTACCAAGAGACCCAGTACTTC,CASSLRPSGGMYQETQYF
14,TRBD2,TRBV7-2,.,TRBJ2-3,TGTGCCAGTGAGGTACTAGCGGGAGCAAATACGCAGTATTTT,CASEVLAGANTQYF
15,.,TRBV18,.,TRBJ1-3,TGTGCCAGCTCACCACCGCGGGCCTCTGGAAACACCATATATTTT,CASSPPRASGNTIYF
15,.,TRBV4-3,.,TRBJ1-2,TGCGCCAGCAGCCAAGAGAGAGCAGGGTGGTCTGGCTACACCTTC,CASSQERAGWSGYTF
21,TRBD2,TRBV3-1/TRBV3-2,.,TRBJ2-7,TGTGCCAGCAGCCAAGACCCGAGCGGGAAGGGATATGGAAAGTTGGCCTACGAGCAGTACTTC,CASSQDPSGKGYGKLAYEQYF
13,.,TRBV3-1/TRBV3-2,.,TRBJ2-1,TGTGCCAGCAGCCAATGGGCAGGCAATGAGCAGTTCTTC,CASSQWAGNEQFF
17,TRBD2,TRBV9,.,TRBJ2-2,TGTGCCAGCAGCTCCAATTCTCAGCGGGGGTTCACCGGGGAGCTGTTTTTT,CASSSNSQRGFTGELFF
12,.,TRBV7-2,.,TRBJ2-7,TGTGCCAGCAGCCACCTCGGGGGCGAGCAGTACTTC,CASSHLGGEQYF
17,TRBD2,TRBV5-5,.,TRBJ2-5,TGTGCCAGCAGCTTGCGCGGGTCAGCGGGGGGGCAAGAGACCCAGTACTTC,CASSLRGSAGGQETQYF
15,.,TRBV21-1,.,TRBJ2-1,TGTGCCAGCAGCAAAGGACAGGCCTCATACAATGAGCAGTTCTTC,CASSKGQASYNEQFF
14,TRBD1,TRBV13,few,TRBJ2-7,TGTGCCAGCAGCCGCCGGGACAGGGTGTACGAGCAGTACTTC,CASSRRDRVYEQYF
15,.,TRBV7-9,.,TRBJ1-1,TGTGCCAGCAGCCCGGGTCAGTTTGGAAACACTGAAGCTTTCTTT,CASSPGQFGNTEAFF
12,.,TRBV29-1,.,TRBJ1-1,TGCAGCGTAGTTCCGGGGAACACTGAAGCTTTCTTT,CSVVPGNTEAFF
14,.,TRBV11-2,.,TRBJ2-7,TGTGCCAGCAGCTTAGACCCGGGCGGGGTCGAGCAGTACTTC,CASSLDPGGVEQYF
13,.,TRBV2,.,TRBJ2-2,TGTGCCAGCACCCAGACAGACACCGGGGAGCTGTTTTTT,CASTQTDTGELFF
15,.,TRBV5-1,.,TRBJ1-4,TGCGCCAGCACTACCACGGGGGGGCTCTACGAAAAACTGTTTTTT,CASTTTGGLYEKLFF
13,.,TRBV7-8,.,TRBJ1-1,TGTGCCAGCGGCACAGGGCCTAACACTGAAGCTTTCTTT,CASGTGPNTEAFF
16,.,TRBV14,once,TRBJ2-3,TGTGCCAGCAGCCAAGGGGGTAGCGGTTATACAGATACGCAGTATTTT,CASSQGGSGYTDTQYF
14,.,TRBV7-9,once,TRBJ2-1,TGTGCCAGCAGCTTATGGGTGGGAGAAAATGAGCAGTTCTTC,CASSLWVGENEQFF
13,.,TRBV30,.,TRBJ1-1,TGTGCCTGGAGTGGATTTCTAAACACTGAAGCTTTCTTT,CAWSGFLNTEAFF
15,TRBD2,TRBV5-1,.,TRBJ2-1,TGCGCCAGCTACCGCTCAGCGGGAGAAAACAATGAGCAGTTCTTC,CASYRSAGENNEQFF
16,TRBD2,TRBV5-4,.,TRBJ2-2,TGTGCCAGCAGCCTGGCCGGGGGGAAGTTCACCGGGGAGCTGTTTTTT,CASSLAGGKFTGELFF
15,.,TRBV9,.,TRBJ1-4,TGTGCCAGCAGCGTAGCTCAGGGCCTGGGGGAAAAACTGTTTTTT,CASSVAQGLGEKLFF
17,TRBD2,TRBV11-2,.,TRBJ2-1,TGTGCCAGCAGCTTAGAAGTGGCGGGAGACGTGGGGGATGAGCAGTTCTTC,CASSLEVAGDVGDEQFF
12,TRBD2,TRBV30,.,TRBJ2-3,TGTGCCTGGAGCCTCGGGGGGGATACGCAGTATTTT,CAWSLGGDTQYF
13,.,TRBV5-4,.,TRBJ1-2,TGTGCCAGCAGCCAGGGAACTAACTATGGCTACACCTTC,CASSQGTNYGYTF
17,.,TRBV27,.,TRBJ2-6,TGTGCCAGCACCAAGTCAGGGGATCAGTCGGGGGCCAACGTCCTGACTTTC,CASTKSGDQSGANVLTF
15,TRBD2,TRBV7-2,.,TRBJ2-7,TGTGCCAGCAGCCTGGGGCGACTAGCGGGAGATGAGCAGTACTTC,CASSLGRLAGDEQYF
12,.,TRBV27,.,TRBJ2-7,TGTGCCAGCAGTCCCTCTACCCACGAGCAGTACTTC,CASSPSTHEQYF
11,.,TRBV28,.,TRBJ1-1,TGTGCCAGCAGTTTATCAACAGAAGCTTTCTTT,CASSLSTEAFF
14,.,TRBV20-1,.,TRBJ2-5,TGCAGTGCTAGTGCTCCGCCAGAACAAGAGACCCAGTACTTC,CSASAPPEQETQYF
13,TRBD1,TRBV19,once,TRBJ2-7,TGTGCCAGTAGTACCCGACAGGGCTACGAGCAGTACTTC,CASSTRQGYEQYF
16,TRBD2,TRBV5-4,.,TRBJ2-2,TGTGCCAGCAGCTTTAGACTAGCGGGAGTATCCGGGGAGCTGTTTTTT,CASSFRLAGVSGELFF
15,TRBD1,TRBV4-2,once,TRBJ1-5,TGTGCCAGCAGCCTCGGGGGACAGCCCAATCAGCCCCAGCATTTT,CASSLGGQPNQPQHF
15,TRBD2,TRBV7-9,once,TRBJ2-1,TGTGCCAGCAGCCCGACTAGCGGGGGACGCAATGAGCAGTTCTTC,CASSPTSGGRNEQFF
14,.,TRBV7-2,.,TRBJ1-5,TGTGCCAGCAGCCCCCGGGGGGGCAATCAGCCCCAGCATTTT,CASSPRGGNQPQHF